This T cell receptor (beta chain) was profiled in a study of identical twins (dated by TCRdb to the mid-2010s). At the level of the whole study: To test whether fetal clonotypes persist, this study deep-sequenced TCR alpha and beta repertoires from monozygotic twins, from unrelated adults of various ages, and from cord blood. Replicate twin experiments were performed at different times using different library preparation protocols to rule out contamination. Paper-wide results and their limitations: Out-of-frame TCR alpha sequences shared between twins showed an excess of low generation-probability sequences compared with coincidental sharing between unrelated individuals. Abundant cord blood beta clonotypes had fewer insertions, young adult naive repertoires showed a similar but weaker trend, and memory repertoires showed no such trend. Zero-insertion analyses could be partly confounded by invariant T cells such as MAIT and iNKT, though diverse VJ usage argued against such confounding for most clonotypes. The excess sharing between twins in beta out-of-frame sequences was weaker because fewer shared sequences reduced the signal-to-noise ratio. In monozygotic twins, recombination models systematically underestimated out-of-frame TCR alpha sharing, but the models matched the sharing seen between unrelated individuals. Because the same donors could not be followed over many years, conclusions were based on cross-sectional statistical analysis.

Every donor in the study was a healthy Caucasian. Three pairs of female monozygotic twins, all aged about 18 to 30 years, were included in the twin cohort. RNA for TCR libraries was isolated from peripheral blood mononuclear cells. The library was built by means of 5' RACE. The data were produced on an Illumina HiSeq 2000. A universal primer binding site was introduced by template switching, and a unique molecular identifier was present in the final cDNA, enabling accurate counting of TCR cDNA molecules. First-strand cDNA for TCR alpha and beta chains was synthesized from specific primers in the conserved constant-segment region. To control for contamination, every cDNA library was double barcoded, receiving both a SMART-Mk sample barcode and Illumina barcodes. Two successive PCR steps introduced TruSeq adapter sequences along with Illumina sample barcodes. The Illumina HiSeq platform was used with custom primers to sequence TCR alpha and beta cDNA libraries. On the study's bioinformatics: MiGEC processed the raw reads to extract unique molecular identifiers, while MiXCR was used to determine the CDR3 positions. For each individual, recombination models were inferred using an EM algorithm with the repgenHMM and IGoR tools. The tcR package in R was used for shared clonotype analysis, with sharing normalized by the product of cloneset sizes. To study raw recombination without the effects of thymic and clonal selection, out-of-frame nonproductive sequences were analyzed. In TCRdb, the public reads were trimmed at Q25 with fastp and aligned with MiXCR, with productive beta chains retained. CDR3 protein duplicates are merged, each entry listing the most common genes and DNA. The V and J calls follow TCRdb's processing rather than the paper's. The sample yields some 900,000 distinct CDR3 sequences; 9% to 15% were counted once. The leading ten clones occupy under 2% of the sample.

The CDR3 has 15 amino acids, counting the end cysteine and phenylalanine. Just CDR3 DNA is preserved here, 45 bases in frame from base 1. CDR1 and CDR2 were assigned from the germline V gene (reference sequence) as DFQATT and SNEGSKA. In regard to this clonotype: It has no known antigen specificity. Per-base quality was not reported, and no clone a single base away is much larger than it.

These data were also filed under a second study, of yellow fever vaccine responses in identical twins. From the second report: According to the authors, the vaccine-induced T cell response in identical twins seemed to be partly convergent and partly specific to each individual. In the study, vaccine-responding T cell clones were precisely tracked in identical twins.

The TCR originated in a woman between 18 and 30 years old in good health. The specimen was PBMCs. The chain employs TRBV20-1 and TRBJ2-4, with 10 bases in between that match TRBD1. The nucleotide sequence is given as TGCAGCGGGACAGGGGATGGCTTAGCCAAAAACATTCAGTACTTC. Protein translation: CSGTGDGLAKNIQYF.